This T cell receptor beta chain was captured by sequencing in a study of neurological immune-mediated disorders. Whole-study findings and limits: With the multiple sclerosis repertoire cluster, neither clinical nor MRI features showed any association. Grouping of repertoires by phylogeny put those of 18 of 34 multiple sclerosis patients into a single related-CDR3 cluster, a possible signature.

This clonotype showed up many times. The antigen is undetermined. This CDR3 has 18 amino acids. J lost 3 bases, V lost 2 bases, and 13 bases had no gene match. Germline CDR1 and CDR2: SGHTA and FQGNSA. A single run covered 15-18 subjects with over 170 million TCR-beta sequences. Via MiXCR, TCRdb re-called the 5' RACE reads, giving one row per CDR3 protein. The repertoire holds tens of thousands of distinct CDR3 sequences, with under 4.5% as singletons. The sequence was collected from a woman in her forties or fifties with multiple sclerosis. Sequencing was done on a sample of PBMCs. The V gene is TRBV7-2, the J gene TRBJ2-3; 8 bases agree with TRBD2. CDR3 protein: CASSLRPSRGGLTDTQYF. The CDR3 nucleotides read TGTGCCAGCAGCTTACGTCCCTCCCGGGGGGGCCTTACAGATACGCAGTATTTT.